The next 21 T cell receptor beta chains were all read from a single sample in a study of blood T cell repertoires in COVID-19. Libraries were prepared by immunoSEQ multiplex PCR; TCRdb keeps only in-frame clonotypes and omits some of them. Among more than 55,000 clones listed, almost 90% were seen once. The sequenced sample consisted of peripheral blood. These receptors all come from a man aged 60 to 69 with acute or convalescent COVID-19.

Here the CDR3 reads CASSYSKLMNTEAFF. The CDR3 DNA follows: TGTGCCAGCAGTTACTCGAAGCTGATGAACACTGAAGCTTTCTTT. The chain links TRBV6-5 to TRBJ1-1; the D is unclear. V shed 0 bases and J shed 0 bases, with 8 bases lying between them. Germline CDR1 is MNHEY and CDR2 is SVGAGI. The CDR3 extends over 15 amino acids.

The count of this clone is one. The chain is built from TRBV3-1 (or the pseudogene TRBV3-2) and TRBJ2-2; 7 nucleotides match TRBD2. The CDR3 sequence is 15 residues long. Looked up from germline, CDR1 is LGHDT and CDR2 is YNNKEL (reference sequence). Losses at the gene ends were 4 bases for V and 9 bases for J; bases not matched to a gene: 11. This chain's CDR3 is CASSPAGVGFRELFF. The CDR3 DNA reads TGTGCCAGCAGCCCGGCGGGAGTGGGGTTTAGGGAGCTGTTTTTT.

The CDR3: CASRDRGFGYTF. The CDR3 bases are TGTGCCAGCAGAGACAGGGGCTTTGGCTACACCTTC. The gene calls are TRBV6-5 and TRBJ1-2, with 8 bases that match TRBD1. This CDR3 contains 12 residues. Germline trimming cut 6 bases from V and 7 bases from J; bases unmatched to any gene: 4. Per the germline V gene, CDR1 is MNHEY and CDR2 is SVGAGI.

This clone was observed once. The chain links TRBV18 to TRBJ2-1; D not certain. V lost 3 bases to trimming and J lost 7 bases, with 13 bases between them. The germline CDR1 and CDR2 sequences are KGHSH and LQKENI. The CDR3 loop spans 14 amino acids. The CDR3 nucleotides read TGTGCCAGCTCACCCGCCGGAGCGCGGAATGAGCAGTTCTTC. It specifies CASSPAGARNEQFF.

This clone was recorded only once. This chain uses TRBV6-5 with TRBJ1-2; 9 bases fit TRBD1. Germline V gene data show CDR1 as MNHEY and CDR2 as SVGAGI. After removal of 7 bases from V and 5 bases from J, the junction contained 8 bases not matched to a gene. CDR3 length equals 14 residues. CDR3: CASNPGQGQYGYTF. In DNA form, the CDR3 reads TGTGCCAGCAACCCGGGACAGGGTCAATATGGCTACACCTTC.

This clone has more than one count but fewer than ten. The chain is built from TRBV20-1 and TRBJ1-5; TRBD1 aligns across 7 bases. Germline trimming cut 3 bases from V and 5 bases from J; bases unmatched to any gene: 7. Looked up from germline, CDR1 is DFQATT and CDR2 is SNEGSKA (reference sequence). The CDR3 totals 14 residues. CDR3 residues: CSASEPRGYQPQHF. The DNA for the CDR3 is TGCAGTGCTAGTGAGCCCAGGGGGTATCAGCCCCAGCATTTT.

The chain combines TRBV5-1 with TRBJ1-2, with TRBD1 as a possible D gene (6 bases). The CDR3 contains 13 residues. Germline V gives CDR1 SGHRS, CDR2 YFSETQ. V was clipped by 2 bases and J by 2 bases, with 7 bases between them. This CDR3 reads CASSFQGNYGYTF. The CDR3 DNA reads as TGCGCCAGCAGCTTTCAGGGGAACTATGGCTACACCTTC.

The chain has TRBV6-5 and TRBJ2-5, with a weak D call TRBD2 (6 bases). The CDR3 runs 13 residues. V lost 10 bases, J lost 5 bases, and 17 bases lay in between. Germline CDR1 MNHEY, CDR2 SVGAGI. CDR3 DNA sequence: TGTGCCACCCGGACTGGGGGGAGGGAGACCCAGTACTTC. It specifies CATRTGGRETQYF.

The chain couples TRBV3-1 (or the pseudogene TRBV3-2) to TRBJ2-2; a possible D gene is TRBD1 (6 bases). V lost 1 base and J 8 bases, leaving 14 bases between the germline ends. The CDR3 totals 15 residues. Germline V CDR1 and CDR2: LGHDT, YNNKEL (reference sequence). The CDR3 coding sequence is TGTGCCAGCAGCCAAGTTCAGGGGATAAATGGGGAGCTGTTTTTT. This codes for CASSQVQGINGELFF.

V and J are TRBV7-9 and TRBJ2-1; TRBD2 agrees at 16 bases. J gave up 6 bases and V 6 bases, and 11 bases lay outside the gene matches. The CDR3 totals 18 residues. Germline values: CDR1 SEHNR, CDR2 FQNEAQ (reference sequence). CDR3 coding DNA: TGTGCCAGCAGTCGATCTGGGACTAGCGGGAGGGCCGTCAATGAGCAGTTCTTC. It codes for CASSRSGTSGRAVNEQFF.

The chain has TRBV29-1 and TRBJ1-2; D is perhaps TRBD1 (6 bases). The CDR3 has 13 amino acids. V gave up 1 base and J gave up 8 bases, with 14 bases separating them. Germline assignment: CDR1 SQVTM and CDR2 ANQGSEA. CDR3 DNA: TGCAGCGTTGAAGTGGCGACAGGCGGAGGCTACACCTTC. This encodes CSVEVATGGGYTF.

This chain joins TRBV11-1 and TRBJ2-2, with D uncertain. CDR1 is SGHAT, CDR2 FQDESV, per germline (reference sequence). Trimming shortened V by 4 bases and J by 2 bases, and 11 bases separated the two germline ends. The CDR3 spans 15 residues. As DNA, the CDR3 is TGTGCCAGCAGCTCCGCAGGCAGTAACACCGGGGAGCTGTTTTTT. Translation gives CASSSAGSNTGELFF.

The rearrangement uses TRBV5-6 and TRBJ2-7; TRBD1 matches 10 bases. V trimming: 4 bases; J trimming: 0 bases; junction bases outside the gene matches: 7. Germline assignment: CDR1 SGHDT and CDR2 YYEEEE. This CDR3 contains 16 residues. CDR3 residues: CASSLGRTGGSYEQYF. CDR3 in DNA: TGTGCCAGCAGCCTGGGTAGGACAGGGGGCTCCTACGAGCAGTACTTC.

This chain links TRBV12-5 with TRBJ2-1, with 15 bases identical to TRBD2. The CDR3 runs 15 residues. Germline V gene data show CDR1 as LGHNT and CDR2 as FRNRAP. V gave up 6 bases and J gave up 7 bases; unmatched junction bases: 4. The CDR3 here is CASGKGLAGGNEQFF. CDR3 sequence (DNA): TGTGCTAGTGGAAAGGGACTAGCGGGAGGAAATGAGCAGTTCTTC. Looking up the rest from reference TRBV12-5 and TRBJ2-1 gives the full variable domain: DARVTQTPRHKVTEMGQEVTMRCQPILGHNTVFWYRQTMMQGLELLAYFRNRAPLDDSGMPKDRFSAEMPDATLATLKIQPSEPRDSAVYFCASGKGLAGGNEQFFGPGTRLTVL.

The V gene is TRBV28, the J gene TRBJ1-1; D is unclear. The V end lost 2 bases, the J end lost 1 base, and 8 bases lay between the germline ends. There are 14 residues in the CDR3. From germline, CDR1 is MDHEN and CDR2 SYDVKM. The CDR3, as DNA: TGTGCCAGCAGTTTAGGTTTACAGAACACTGAAGCTTTCTTT. The encoded protein is CASSLGLQNTEAFF.

V gene TRBV11-2 combines with J gene TRBJ1-3; tentatively, D is TRBD1 (6 bases). Germline V CDR1 and CDR2: SGHAT, FQNNGV. This CDR3 has 17 amino acids. Trimming cost V 4 bases and J 4 bases, with 20 bases left between them. The CDR3 nucleotides read TGTGCCAGCAGCTCCCTCAGGGGCCTTGGGGACGGAAACACCATATATTTT. It yields the protein CASSSLRGLGDGNTIYF.

The chain couples TRBV29-1 to TRBJ2-2; 8 nucleotides agree with TRBD2. CDR1 is SQVTM and CDR2 is ANQGSEA in the germline V gene. The CDR3 consists of 12 residues. V lost 6 bases and J lost 4; bases outside the gene matches: 1. The CDR3 DNA follows: TGCAGCGTACGGGGGGGCACCGGGGAGCTGTTTTTT. Protein product: CSVRGGTGELFF.

The rearrangement uses TRBV6-5 and TRBJ2-1, with TRBD1 matching over 10 bases. Germline loops: CDR1 MNHEY, CDR2 SVGAGI. The CDR3 totals 15 residues. The ends lost 6 bases at V and 5 bases at J; junction bases unmatched: 7. CDR3 bases: TGTGCCAGCAGCCCCGGACAGGGGGGGGACAATGAGCAGTTCTTC. Amino acids: CASSPGQGGDNEQFF.

V usage is TRBV7-2 and J usage is TRBJ1-1, with 8 bases fitting TRBD1. Unmatched junction bases numbered 6, after V lost 5 bases and J lost 1 base. CDR3 length: 15 amino acids. Germline V CDR1 and CDR2: SGHTA, FQGNSA. The CDR3 protein is CASSPRTGSNTEAFF. The CDR3 DNA is TGTGCCAGCAGCCCCAGGACAGGGTCGAACACTGAAGCTTTCTTT.

The chain carries TRBV5-1 and TRBJ2-7, with 7 bases that match TRBD1. The CDR3 consists of 16 residues. V trimming: 3 bases; J trimming: 7 bases; junction bases outside the gene matches: 16. Germline CDR1 reads SGHRS; CDR2 reads YFSETQ. The CDR3 region is CASSYAPGQTPGEQYF. CDR3 nucleotide sequence: TGCGCCAGCAGCTACGCACCGGGACAGACCCCGGGAGAGCAGTACTTC.

The chain uses TRBV18 and TRBJ2-7, with 11 bases that match TRBD2. Losses at the gene ends were 0 bases for V and 4 bases for J; bases not matched to a gene: 5. This CDR3 is 16 amino acids long. Germline-derived CDR1 and CDR2 are KGHSH and LQKENI. The CDR3 loop reads CASSPPGASGRYEQYF. The CDR3 DNA sequence: TGTGCCAGCTCACCACCTGGGGCTAGCGGGAGGTACGAGCAGTACTTC. Full variable domain (outside the CDR3, taken from reference TRBV18 and TRBJ2-7): NAGVMQNPRHLVRRRGQEARLRCSPMKGHSHVYWYRQLPEEGLKFMVYLQKENIIDESGMPKERFSAEFPKEGPSILRIQQVVRGDSAAYFCASSPPGASGRYEQYFGPGTRLTVT.